A selection of T cell receptor beta chains follows, all from one sample in a study of shared clonotypes between healthy human individuals. Repertoires were generated with immunoSEQ multiplex PCR, while TCRdb's copy carries only in-frame clones and drops some. The sample consists of about 2.4 million clones, under 95% of them appearing once. Sequencing was done on a sample of naive CD4+ T cells from PBMCs. These receptors all stem from a man between 18 and 35 years old in good health. Some clones in this sample may be carry-over from other donors' samples. The CDR3 runs from the conserved cysteine through the conserved F or W. The D gene is left open where the match is weak. Some rows mark clone size as missing; the rest say once, few, many or name a class of expanded clone.

abundance,j_gene,d_gene,v_gene,CDR3aa,CDR3nt
once,TRBJ2-1,TRBD2,TRBV9,CASSPRTSGTSYNEQFF,TGTGCCAGCAGCCCCCGGACTAGCGGGACCTCCTACAATGAGCAGTTCTTC
-,TRBJ2-5,-,TRBV9,CASSTSRLSRETQYF,TGTGCCAGCAGCACCAGTCGACTGTCCCGGGAGACCCAGTACTTC
-,TRBJ2-7,-,TRBV7-9,CASSSRSGGQAYEQYF,TGTGCCAGCAGCTCCCGGTCAGGCGGGCAGGCCTACGAGCAGTACTTC
-,TRBJ2-1,TRBD2,TRBV10-3,CAISEQLAGGRNEQFF,TGTGCCATCAGTGAGCAACTAGCGGGAGGGCGAAATGAGCAGTTCTTC
-,TRBJ1-2,-,TRBV5-5,CASRPTENYGYTF,TGTGCCAGCAGGCCCACAGAGAACTATGGCTACACCTTC
-,TRBJ2-1,TRBD2,TRBV7-3,CASSPGGLAGVAEQFF,TGTGCCAGCAGCCCAGGGGGACTAGCGGGAGTTGCTGAGCAGTTCTTC
-,TRBJ2-7,TRBD1,TRBV27,CASSPGTDYEQYF,TGTGCCAGCAGTCCCGGGACAGACTACGAGCAGTACTTC
-,TRBJ2-2,TRBD2,TRBV2,CASGPRAGGPSGELFF,TGTGCCAGCGGCCCGAGGGCGGGAGGGCCTTCCGGGGAGCTGTTTTTT
-,TRBJ1-3,-,TRBV6-1,CASSDTGSSGNTIYF,TGTGCCAGCAGTGATACAGGGAGCTCTGGAAACACCATATATTTT
-,TRBJ2-1,TRBD2,TRBV15,CATSRQAGGANEQFF,TGTGCCACCAGCAGACAAGCGGGAGGGGCGAATGAGCAGTTCTTC
-,TRBJ2-6,-,TRBV5-1,CASSPSSGANVLTF,TGCGCCAGCAGCCCGTCCTCTGGGGCCAACGTCCTGACTTTC
-,TRBJ2-1,-,TRBV5-4,CASSPRGYNEQFF,TGTGCCAGCAGCCCAAGGGGCTACAATGAGCAGTTCTTC
-,TRBJ1-4,-,TRBV19,CASSGRHWETNEKLFF,TGTGCCAGTAGTGGACGTCACTGGGAGACTAATGAAAAACTGTTTTTT
-,TRBJ1-4,-,TRBV10-3,CAISVGAEEKLFF,TGTGCCATCAGTGTGGGTGCGGAGGAAAAACTGTTTTTT
-,TRBJ2-7,TRBD2,TRBV5-1,CASSGTSGSYEQYF,TGCGCCAGCTCCGGGACTAGCGGGAGCTACGAGCAGTACTTC
-,TRBJ2-5,-,TRBV5-4,CASSLASGTQYF,TGTGCCAGCAGCTTGGCTTCGGGGACCCAGTACTTC
once,TRBJ2-5,-,TRBV5-1,CASSSVGEETQYF,TGCGCCAGCAGCTCTGTCGGGGAAGAGACCCAGTACTTC
-,TRBJ2-2,-,TRBV28,CAAKGTMNTGELFF,TGTGCCGCCAAGGGAACGATGAACACCGGGGAGCTGTTTTTT
-,TRBJ2-7,-,TRBV21-1,CASSRPSGRVASSYEQYF,TGTGCCAGCAGCCGCCCCTCCGGGAGGGTCGCAAGCTCCTACGAGCAGTACTTC
once,TRBJ2-5,-,TRBV18,CASLSTPQETQYF,TGTGCCAGCCTCTCGACTCCTCAAGAGACCCAGTACTTC
-,TRBJ1-2,-,TRBV29-1,CSVELPVSYGYTF,TGCAGCGTTGAATTACCCGTTTCCTATGGCTACACCTTC
-,TRBJ2-2,TRBD1,TRBV7-3,CASSPRDRGGTGELFF,TGTGCCAGCAGCCCCCGGGACAGGGGGGGAACCGGGGAGCTGTTTTTT
-,TRBJ1-3,-,TRBV6-5,CASSLSGAGGNTIYF,TGTGCCAGCAGTTTGTCCGGGGCAGGGGGAAACACCATATATTTT
-,TRBJ2-3,-,TRBV4-1,CASSQPGTASTDTQYF,TGCGCCAGCAGCCAACCCGGGACGGCGAGCACAGATACGCAGTATTTT
-,TRBJ2-7,-,TRBV18,CASSPYRGSEYF,TGTGCCAGCTCACCTTATCGCGGGTCGGAGTACTTC
-,TRBJ2-7,-,TRBV5-4,CASSLSTGTYEQYF,TGTGCCAGCAGCTTGTCTACAGGGACCTACGAGCAGTACTTC
once,TRBJ1-4,-,TRBV5-8,CASSLVGKSEKLFF,TGTGCCAGCAGCTTGGTAGGGAAAAGCGAAAAACTGTTTTTT
-,TRBJ2-7,TRBD2,TRBV6-1,CASSESASGTVFYEQYF,TGTGCCAGCAGTGAATCGGCTAGCGGGACGGTATTCTACGAGCAGTACTTC
-,TRBJ2-1,-,TRBV28,CASGTSDEQFF,TGTGCCAGCGGAACGAGCGATGAGCAGTTCTTC
-,TRBJ2-3,TRBD2,TRBV10-1,CASSESRSTGTSITDTQYF,TGCGCCAGCAGTGAGTCTCGGTCGACCGGGACTAGCATCACAGATACGCAGTATTTT
-,TRBJ2-1,-,TRBV10-3,CAISEVGAYNEQFF,TGTGCCATCAGTGAGGTGGGCGCCTACAATGAGCAGTTCTTC
-,TRBJ1-4,-,TRBV7-9,CASSLGQAINEKLFF,TGTGCCAGCAGCTTAGGCCAGGCTATTAATGAAAAACTGTTTTTT
once,TRBJ2-5,TRBD2,TRBV5-5,CASSFGTSGRARETQYF,TGTGCCAGCAGCTTCGGGACTAGCGGGAGGGCCCGTGAGACCCAGTACTTC
few,TRBJ1-1,-,TRBV7-9,CASSRTGNTEAFF,TGTGCCAGCAGTCGTACAGGGAACACTGAAGCTTTCTTT
-,TRBJ2-7,-,TRBV7-2,CASSLDYTYEQYF,TGTGCCAGCAGCTTGGACTATACCTACGAGCAGTACTTC
-,TRBJ1-1,-,TRBV7-9,CASSLFGLNTEAFF,TGTGCCAGCAGCTTATTCGGACTGAACACTGAAGCTTTCTTT
few,TRBJ1-1,-,TRBV5-1,CASSLVQENTEAFF,TGCGCCAGCAGCTTGGTACAGGAGAACACTGAAGCTTTCTTT
-,TRBJ1-2,-,TRBV7-9,CASSLSPQGGYTF,TGTGCCAGCAGCTTAAGCCCCCAAGGAGGCTACACCTTC
-,TRBJ1-4,-,TRBV15,CATSRDSPEKLFF,TGTGCCACCAGCAGAGATTCACCCGAAAAACTGTTTTTT
-,TRBJ2-7,-,TRBV27,CASSFSYPGWVYEQYF,TGTGCCAGCAGTTTTAGCTACCCCGGGTGGGTCTACGAGCAGTACTTC
-,TRBJ2-2,TRBD2,TRBV18,CASSPRLAGGIRSGELFF,TGTGCCAGCTCACCAAGGCTAGCGGGAGGAATTCGGTCCGGGGAGCTGTTTTTT
-,TRBJ1-5,-,TRBV6-5,CASSSRQRQPQHF,TGTGCCAGCAGCTCTCGACAAAGGCAACCCCAGCATTTT
-,TRBJ2-2,TRBD2,TRBV27,CASSSRTSGSYTGELFF,TGTGCCAGCAGTTCCCGGACTAGCGGGAGTTATACCGGGGAGCTGTTTTTT
-,TRBJ1-6,TRBD1,TRBV6-5,CASSYRGTGGSPLHF,TGTGCCAGCAGTTACAGGGGGACAGGGGGCTCACCCCTCCACTTT
-,TRBJ1-5,TRBD1,TRBV6-5,CAASTGVRQPQHF,TGTGCCGCCTCTACAGGGGTCAGACAGCCCCAGCATTTT
-,TRBJ2-5,TRBD1,TRBV2,CASSEERTGGRETQYF,TGTGCCAGCAGTGAGGAAAGGACAGGGGGCCGTGAGACCCAGTACTTC
-,TRBJ2-3,TRBD1,TRBV7-3,CASSQGAGQGHTDTQYF,TGTGCCAGCAGCCAAGGGGCGGGACAGGGTCACACAGATACGCAGTATTTT
-,TRBJ2-5,TRBD1,TRBV10-3,CAISESDRGSETQYF,TGTGCCATCAGTGAGTCGGACAGGGGGTCGGAGACCCAGTACTTC
-,TRBJ2-1,-,TRBV7-2,CASSLGSQSSYNEQFF,TGTGCCAGCAGCTTAGGGTCCCAGAGCTCCTACAATGAGCAGTTCTTC
-,TRBJ2-1,TRBD2,TRBV7-9,CASSLVVSGSSDEQFF,TGTGCCAGCAGCTTAGTGGTTAGCGGGAGTAGCGATGAGCAGTTCTTC
once,TRBJ2-7,-,TRBV2,CASSRDGEDEQYF,TGTGCCAGCAGTCGAGACGGGGAGGACGAGCAGTACTTC
-,TRBJ1-4,-,TRBV28,CASNSGATNEKLFF,TGTGCCAGCAACTCGGGGGCAACTAATGAAAAACTGTTTTTT
-,TRBJ2-1,TRBD2,TRBV10-3,CAISSGTSGRRGQFF,TGTGCCATCAGTTCCGGGACTAGCGGTCGCCGTGGGCAGTTCTTC
-,TRBJ1-4,TRBD1,TRBV30,CAWGDSPTMNEKLFF,TGTGCCTGGGGGGACAGCCCTACCATGAATGAAAAACTGTTTTTT
-,TRBJ2-1,TRBD2,TRBV7-2,CASSLVHIAGGGNEQFF,TGTGCCAGCAGCTTAGTACATATAGCGGGAGGGGGAAATGAGCAGTTCTTC
-,TRBJ1-5,TRBD1,TRBV11-3,CASSSGQGSDQPQHF,TGTGCCAGCAGCTCGGGACAGGGGAGCGATCAGCCCCAGCATTTT